This TCR beta chain was obtained from a study of cytomegalovirus exposure and HLA in healthy donors. Findings and limits, study-wide: Prior analysis indicated that the majority of TCR beta V segments exhibited productivity approximately 87% or approximately 30% of the time.

The PCR employed 60 Vbeta primers together with 13 Jbeta primers. Assay: immunoSEQ multiplex PCR; the TCRdb copy retains only in-frame clones and omits some. The sample gives over 200,000 clones, approximately 70% of which show up once; 1.8% is in the top ten. A note on this clone: What it binds is not known.

Sequencing was carried out using PBMCs. The receptor comes from a woman aged 25 to 39 in good health and CMV-seronegative.

CDR3 sequence reads: CAWSVRLPTGELFF. The CDR3 nucleotides are TGTGCCTGGAGTGTCAGGCTACCCACCGGGGAGCTGTTTTTT. V gene TRBV30 combines with J gene TRBJ2-2; no definite D call. CDR1 and CDR2 from the germline V gene are GTSNPN and SVGIG (reference sequence). Trimming pared 0 bases from V and 4 bases from J, leaving 9 bases between. The CDR3 contains 14 residues.